Detailed here is one T cell receptor (beta chain). The target antigen is unknown. V lost 6 bases to trimming and J lost 3 bases; unmatched junction nucleotides: 5. This CDR3 contains 13 residues. In germline, CDR1 is MNHEY, CDR2 SVGAGI. This specimen comes from a study of cytomegalovirus exposure and HLA in healthy donors. General study findings and limits: Fewer N-insertions than the 666-donor mean were reportedly shown by an Asian-associated ancestry cluster in a later analysis. A later analysis found most CMV-associated TCR beta chains apparently HLA-restricted. Specificity for CMV antigens was confirmed in vitro for a few of the CMV-associated chains. For most TCR beta V segments, an earlier analysis put the productive rate at about 90% or about 30% of the time.

Primers: 60 Vbeta forward and 13 Jbeta reverse. Clones were sequenced by immunoSEQ multiplex PCR, and TCRdb holds only the in-frame ones, with some missing. The sample shows fewer than 200,000 clones, over 60% of them seen only once. The source material was PBMCs. This TCR was sampled from a girl aged 5-17 years in good health and CMV-seronegative. The chain joins TRBV6-5 to TRBJ2-7; 7 bases fit TRBD2. The CDR3, as DNA: TGTGCCAGCAGGGGGGGGACGGACTACGAGCAGTACTTC. Translated, it gives CASRGGTDYEQYF.